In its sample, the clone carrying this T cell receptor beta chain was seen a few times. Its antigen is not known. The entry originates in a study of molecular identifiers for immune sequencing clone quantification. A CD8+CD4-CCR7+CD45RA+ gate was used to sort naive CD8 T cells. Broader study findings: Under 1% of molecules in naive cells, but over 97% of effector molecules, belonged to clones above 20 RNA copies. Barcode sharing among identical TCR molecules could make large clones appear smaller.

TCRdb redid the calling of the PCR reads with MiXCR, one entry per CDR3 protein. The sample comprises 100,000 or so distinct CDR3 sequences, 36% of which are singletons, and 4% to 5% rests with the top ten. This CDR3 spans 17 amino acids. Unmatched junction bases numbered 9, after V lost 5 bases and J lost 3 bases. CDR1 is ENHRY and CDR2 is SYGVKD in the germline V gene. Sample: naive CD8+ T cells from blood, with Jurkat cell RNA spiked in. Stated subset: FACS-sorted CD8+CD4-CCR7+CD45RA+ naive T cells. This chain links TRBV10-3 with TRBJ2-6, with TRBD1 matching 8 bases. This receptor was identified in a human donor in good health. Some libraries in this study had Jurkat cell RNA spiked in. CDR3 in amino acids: CAISQGSGGYGANVLTF. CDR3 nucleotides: TGTGCCATCAGTCAGGGTTCAGGGGGCTATGGGGCCAACGTCCTGACTTTC.